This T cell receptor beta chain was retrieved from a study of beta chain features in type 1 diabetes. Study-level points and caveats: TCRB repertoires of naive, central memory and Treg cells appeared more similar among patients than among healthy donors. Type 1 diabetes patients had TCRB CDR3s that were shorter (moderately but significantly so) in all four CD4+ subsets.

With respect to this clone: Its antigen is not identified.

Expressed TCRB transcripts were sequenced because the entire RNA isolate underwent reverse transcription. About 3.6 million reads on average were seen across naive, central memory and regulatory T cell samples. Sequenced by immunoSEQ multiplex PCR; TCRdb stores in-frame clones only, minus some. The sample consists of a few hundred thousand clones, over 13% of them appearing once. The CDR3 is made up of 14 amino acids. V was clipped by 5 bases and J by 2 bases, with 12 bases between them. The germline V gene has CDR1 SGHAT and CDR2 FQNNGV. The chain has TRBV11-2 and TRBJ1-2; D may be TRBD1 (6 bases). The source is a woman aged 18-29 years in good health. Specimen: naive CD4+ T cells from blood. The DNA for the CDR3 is TGTGCCAGCAGCACATGGACAGAGAACTATGGCTACACCTTC. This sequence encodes CASSTWTENYGYTF. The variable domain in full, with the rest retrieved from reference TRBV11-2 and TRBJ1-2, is EAGVAQSPRYKIIEKRQSVAFWCNPISGHATLYWYQQILGQGPKLLIQFQNNGVVDDSQLPKDRFSAERLKGVDSTLKIQPAKLEDSAVYLCASSTWTENYGYTFGSGTRLTVV.